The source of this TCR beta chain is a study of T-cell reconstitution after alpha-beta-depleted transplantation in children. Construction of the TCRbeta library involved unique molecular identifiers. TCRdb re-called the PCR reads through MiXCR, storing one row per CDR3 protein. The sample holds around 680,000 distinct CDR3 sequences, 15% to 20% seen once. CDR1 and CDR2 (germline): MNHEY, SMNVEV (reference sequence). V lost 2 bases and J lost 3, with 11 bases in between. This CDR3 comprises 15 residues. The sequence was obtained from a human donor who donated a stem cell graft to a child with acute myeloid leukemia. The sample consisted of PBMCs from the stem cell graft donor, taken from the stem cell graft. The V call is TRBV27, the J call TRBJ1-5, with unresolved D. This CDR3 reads CASSLDGTLNQPQHF. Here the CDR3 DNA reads TGTGCCAGCAGTTTAGACGGAACCCTCAATCAGCCCCAGCATTTT.